The rows below give T cell receptor beta chains drawn from one sample of a study of identical twins. TCRdb re-called the 5' RACE reads with MiXCR, one entry per CDR3 protein. The sample consists of roughly 720,000 distinct CDR3 sequences, about 18% of them appearing once. These sequences were also reported in another study, on T cells expressing NK-cell markers.

The sequencing sample was made of PBMCs. The receptors were sampled from a woman under 30 in good health. The CDR3 runs from the conserved cysteine through the conserved F or W. Each record gives: V gene, J gene, D gene, clone size, CDR3 DNA, CDR3 protein. The D gene is left open where the match is weak. Rows give clone size only sometimes, using once, few, many, or a class for an expanded clone.

V gene: TRBV5-1; J gene: TRBJ1-4; D gene: -; clone size: few; CDR3 DNA: TGCGCCAGCAGCTTGGACGGCTCAACTAATGAAAAACTGTTTTTT; CDR3 protein: CASSLDGSTNEKLFF
V gene: TRBV7-2; J gene: TRBJ2-5; D gene: TRBD2; clone size: few; CDR3 DNA: TGTGCCAGCAGCTTACTTAGCGGGGGGTACCAAGAGACCCAGTACTTC; CDR3 protein: CASSLLSGGYQETQYF
V gene: TRBV12-3/TRBV12-4; J gene: TRBJ2-7; D gene: -; clone size: -; CDR3 DNA: TGTGCCAGCAGTTCGCCTGGACGGGAAGCTTCCTACGAGCAGTACTTC; CDR3 protein: CASSSPGREASYEQYF
V gene: TRBV3-1; J gene: TRBJ2-5; D gene: TRBD2; clone size: -; CDR3 DNA: TGTGCCAGCGCAACGACTAGCGGGAAAGAGACCCAGTACTTC; CDR3 protein: CASATTSGKETQYF
V gene: TRBV4-3; J gene: TRBJ2-1; D gene: TRBD2; clone size: many; CDR3 DNA: TGCGCCAGCAGCAGAGGACTAGAGGAAAGTAAGTTCTTC; CDR3 protein: CASSRGLEESKFF
V gene: TRBV20-1; J gene: TRBJ2-1; D gene: TRBD2; clone size: few; CDR3 DNA: TGCAGTGCTCTTCTAGCGGGGGGCAATGAGCAGTTCTTC; CDR3 protein: CSALLAGGNEQFF
V gene: TRBV5-5; J gene: TRBJ2-3; D gene: TRBD1; clone size: few; CDR3 DNA: TGTGCCAGCAGCTTTTTCGGAGACAGGGGCACAGATACGCAGTATTTT; CDR3 protein: CASSFFGDRGTDTQYF
V gene: TRBV11-1; J gene: TRBJ2-3; D gene: TRBD2; clone size: few; CDR3 DNA: TGTGCCAGCAGCCGAGGACTAGCGGGAGTTCCTAGCACAGATACGCAGTATTTT; CDR3 protein: CASSRGLAGVPSTDTQYF
V gene: TRBV10-3; J gene: TRBJ2-5; D gene: -; clone size: -; CDR3 DNA: TGTGCCATCAGTGAGGGTGCAGGGCGAGAAGAGACCCAGTACTTC; CDR3 protein: CAISEGAGREETQYF
V gene: TRBV6-5; J gene: TRBJ2-7; D gene: TRBD2; clone size: -; CDR3 DNA: TGTGCCAGCAGTCACCGACTAGCGGGAGTCTTTGAGCAGTACTTC; CDR3 protein: CASSHRLAGVFEQYF
V gene: TRBV12-3/TRBV12-4; J gene: TRBJ2-3; D gene: TRBD2; clone size: few; CDR3 DNA: TGTGCCAGCAGTTCGCGAGCGGGGGCAGATACGCAGTATTTT; CDR3 protein: CASSSRAGADTQYF
V gene: TRBV12-3/TRBV12-4; J gene: TRBJ2-1; D gene: -; clone size: few; CDR3 DNA: TGTGCCAGCAGCCCTAGACGAATTTCCTACAATGAGCAGTTCTTC; CDR3 protein: CASSPRRISYNEQFF
V gene: TRBV7-2; J gene: TRBJ2-7; D gene: TRBD1; clone size: -; CDR3 DNA: TGTGCCAGCAGCCAACTCCCGACAGGGGGCAACAACGAGCAGTACTTC; CDR3 protein: CASSQLPTGGNNEQYF
V gene: TRBV11-3; J gene: TRBJ2-5; D gene: TRBD2; clone size: -; CDR3 DNA: TGTGCCAGCAGCCCCCGGACTAGCGAAGAGACCCAGTACTTC; CDR3 protein: CASSPRTSEETQYF
V gene: TRBV12-3/TRBV12-4; J gene: TRBJ1-5; D gene: -; clone size: many; CDR3 DNA: TGTGCCAGCAGTCAGACAGGTGGACGCAATCAGCCCCAGCATTTT; CDR3 protein: CASSQTGGRNQPQHF
V gene: TRBV20-1; J gene: TRBJ2-7; D gene: -; clone size: -; CDR3 DNA: TGCAGTGCTACCGACCCGGACGAGCAGTACTTC; CDR3 protein: CSATDPDEQYF
V gene: TRBV3-1; J gene: TRBJ2-1; D gene: TRBD1; clone size: few; CDR3 DNA: TGTGCCAGCAGCTGGACAGGGAAGTACAATGAGCAGTTCTTC; CDR3 protein: CASSWTGKYNEQFF
V gene: TRBV12-3/TRBV12-4; J gene: TRBJ2-1; D gene: TRBD2; clone size: many; CDR3 DNA: TGTGCCAGCTTCAGGACTAGCGGGTCCAATGAGCAGTTCTTC; CDR3 protein: CASFRTSGSNEQFF
V gene: TRBV9; J gene: TRBJ1-1; D gene: TRBD1; clone size: few; CDR3 DNA: TGTGCCAGCAGCGTTGGGACAGGGGGTGGCACTGAAGCTTTCTTT; CDR3 protein: CASSVGTGGGTEAFF
V gene: TRBV5-1; J gene: TRBJ2-2; D gene: -; clone size: -; CDR3 DNA: TGCGCCAGCAGCTTGTTGGGGGCTACGAACACCGGGGAGCTGTTTTTT; CDR3 protein: CASSLLGATNTGELFF
V gene: TRBV4-1; J gene: TRBJ2-5; D gene: -; clone size: many; CDR3 DNA: TGCGCCAGCAGCCAAGATAATAGCGGAGCGAGGGAGACCCAGTACTTC; CDR3 protein: CASSQDNSGARETQYF
V gene: TRBV4-1; J gene: TRBJ2-7; D gene: -; clone size: -; CDR3 DNA: TGCGCCAGCAGCCAAAGGCAAACCGGGACTTCCTACGAGCAGTACTTC; CDR3 protein: CASSQRQTGTSYEQYF
V gene: TRBV6-2/TRBV6-3; J gene: TRBJ1-1; D gene: -; clone size: -; CDR3 DNA: TGTGCCAGCAGACCAGCCAATACCCGGGGGGCTTTCTTT; CDR3 protein: CASRPANTRGAFF
V gene: TRBV10-3; J gene: TRBJ2-3; D gene: TRBD1; clone size: -; CDR3 DNA: TGTGCCATCAGCGCTGGACAGGGAATCAGGACAGATACGCAGTATTTT; CDR3 protein: CAISAGQGIRTDTQYF
V gene: TRBV24-1; J gene: TRBJ1-2; D gene: -; clone size: few; CDR3 DNA: TGTGCCACCAGTGATAACAGACGGAGCTCGGGCTACACCTTC; CDR3 protein: CATSDNRRSSGYTF
V gene: TRBV12-3/TRBV12-4; J gene: TRBJ1-2; D gene: -; clone size: many; CDR3 DNA: TGTGCCAGCAGTTTACGGGCACGAGTTGAATCTTACTATGGCTACACCTTC; CDR3 protein: CASSLRARVESYYGYTF
V gene: TRBV6-2/TRBV6-3; J gene: TRBJ1-5; D gene: -; clone size: few; CDR3 DNA: TGTGCCAGCAGTTACTCGTTGCGCGGGGGCAATCAGCCCCAGCATTTT; CDR3 protein: CASSYSLRGGNQPQHF
V gene: TRBV20-1; J gene: TRBJ2-4; D gene: -; clone size: -; CDR3 DNA: TGCAGTGCTAGAGTAGGTCCCAAAAACATTCAGTACTTC; CDR3 protein: CSARVGPKNIQYF
V gene: TRBV12-5; J gene: TRBJ2-1; D gene: -; clone size: many; CDR3 DNA: TGTGCTAGTGCCCCATTGGGGGGTGAGCAGTTCTTC; CDR3 protein: CASAPLGGEQFF
V gene: TRBV5-1; J gene: TRBJ2-1; D gene: -; clone size: -; CDR3 DNA: TGCGCCAGCAGCTTGGCCGGGGTCAGCATCCACAATGAGCAGTTCTTC; CDR3 protein: CASSLAGVSIHNEQFF
V gene: TRBV20-1; J gene: TRBJ2-5; D gene: -; clone size: -; CDR3 DNA: TGCAGTGCTAGAAAGGCAGGTGGGCACGAGACCCAGTACTTC; CDR3 protein: CSARKAGGHETQYF
V gene: TRBV7-2; J gene: TRBJ1-1; D gene: -; clone size: -; CDR3 DNA: TGTGCCAGCAACTTACGGACAGTAATGAACACTGAAGCTTTCTTT; CDR3 protein: CASNLRTVMNTEAFF
V gene: TRBV12-3/TRBV12-4; J gene: TRBJ2-6; D gene: -; clone size: -; CDR3 DNA: TGTGCCAGCAGTCCCTCGGGACACTCTGGGGCCAACGTCCTGACTTTC; CDR3 protein: CASSPSGHSGANVLTF
V gene: TRBV5-6; J gene: TRBJ2-3; D gene: -; clone size: few; CDR3 DNA: TGTGCCAGCAGCTTGACTCAACATAAAGATACGCAGTATTTT; CDR3 protein: CASSLTQHKDTQYF
V gene: TRBV15; J gene: TRBJ2-7; D gene: TRBD2; clone size: -; CDR3 DNA: TGTGCCACCAGCAGACCGGGGGGGGAGCTAGTCTACGAGCAGTACTTC; CDR3 protein: CATSRPGGELVYEQYF
V gene: TRBV6-5; J gene: TRBJ2-2; D gene: -; clone size: few; CDR3 DNA: TGTGCCAGCAGTTACCCAATTACTACCCCGATCCTTAACACCGGGGAGCTGTTTTTT; CDR3 protein: CASSYPITTPILNTGELFF
V gene: TRBV20-1; J gene: TRBJ2-5; D gene: -; clone size: few; CDR3 DNA: TGCAGTGCTAGAGATCAACAGAGAGAGACCCAGTACTTC; CDR3 protein: CSARDQQRETQYF
V gene: TRBV15; J gene: TRBJ2-7; D gene: -; clone size: -; CDR3 DNA: TGTGCCACCAGCAGAGAAATCGGTCGGGAGCAGTACTTC; CDR3 protein: CATSREIGREQYF
V gene: TRBV4-3; J gene: TRBJ2-7; D gene: TRBD2; clone size: -; CDR3 DNA: TGCGCCAGCAGCCAAGATCGGACTAGCTACGAAGCCCAGTACTTC; CDR3 protein: CASSQDRTSYEAQYF
V gene: TRBV7-3; J gene: TRBJ2-4; D gene: TRBD2; clone size: -; CDR3 DNA: TGTGCCAGCAGCCCTAGCGGTGGCGACATTCAGTACTTC; CDR3 protein: CASSPSGGDIQYF
V gene: TRBV5-6; J gene: TRBJ2-1; D gene: TRBD1; clone size: many; CDR3 DNA: TGTGCCAGCAGCTCCTGGCGGGACAGGGTTTACAATGAGCAGTTCTTC; CDR3 protein: CASSSWRDRVYNEQFF
V gene: TRBV12-5; J gene: TRBJ2-2; D gene: -; clone size: -; CDR3 DNA: TGTGCTAGTGTCATGGTGACCGGGGAGCTGTTTTTT; CDR3 protein: CASVMVTGELFF
V gene: TRBV29-1; J gene: TRBJ1-1; D gene: -; clone size: -; CDR3 DNA: TGCAGCGTTGAAGGGAATGGCGACACTGAAGCTTTCTTT; CDR3 protein: CSVEGNGDTEAFF
V gene: TRBV29-1; J gene: TRBJ2-1; D gene: TRBD2; clone size: -; CDR3 DNA: TGCAGCGTTGAAGAGGCCGGGACTATCTCCTACAATGAGCAGTTCTTC; CDR3 protein: CSVEEAGTISYNEQFF
V gene: TRBV6-1; J gene: TRBJ2-3; D gene: TRBD2; clone size: many; CDR3 DNA: TGTGCCAGCTCCCGCAGTCCTAGAACTAGCGGGAGGAGTAATACGCAGTATTTT; CDR3 protein: CASSRSPRTSGRSNTQYF
V gene: TRBV6-5; J gene: TRBJ2-7; D gene: -; clone size: few; CDR3 DNA: TGTGCCAGCAGTTCCTACACAGGAACCTACGAGCAGTACTTC; CDR3 protein: CASSSYTGTYEQYF
V gene: TRBV15; J gene: TRBJ2-1; D gene: TRBD2; clone size: -; CDR3 DNA: TGTGCCACCGGGAACCCGGGACTAGCGGGAAATGGGCAGTTCTTC; CDR3 protein: CATGNPGLAGNGQFF
V gene: TRBV5-1; J gene: TRBJ2-7; D gene: TRBD1; clone size: -; CDR3 DNA: TGCGCCAGCAGCTTGGAGGGCAGGGGGCGCGAGCAGTACTTC; CDR3 protein: CASSLEGRGREQYF
V gene: TRBV12-3/TRBV12-4; J gene: TRBJ2-7; D gene: -; clone size: few; CDR3 DNA: TGTGCCAGCAGTTTCCGGAAGTACGAGCAGTACTTC; CDR3 protein: CASSFRKYEQYF
V gene: TRBV12-3/TRBV12-4; J gene: TRBJ1-3; D gene: -; clone size: few; CDR3 DNA: TGTGCCAACTACGTGGGCAGCTCTGGAAACACCATATATTTT; CDR3 protein: CANYVGSSGNTIYF
V gene: TRBV5-1; J gene: TRBJ2-5; D gene: TRBD1; clone size: -; CDR3 DNA: TGCGCCAGCAGCTTGGAGGGACAGGGCAAGACCCAGTACTTC; CDR3 protein: CASSLEGQGKTQYF
V gene: TRBV11-2; J gene: TRBJ2-1; D gene: TRBD2; clone size: -; CDR3 DNA: TGTACCAGCAGCTTAAGCCAGACTAGCGGGGGCTACAATGAGCAGTTCTTC; CDR3 protein: CTSSLSQTSGGYNEQFF
V gene: TRBV5-6; J gene: TRBJ2-3; D gene: -; clone size: -; CDR3 DNA: TGTGCCAGCAGCTTGGGGGGGCTGATGGGAGATACGCAGTATTTT; CDR3 protein: CASSLGGLMGDTQYF
V gene: TRBV14; J gene: TRBJ1-2; D gene: -; clone size: -; CDR3 DNA: TGTGCCAGCAGCCAAGAAAGCGGCAGGATTAACGCCTTC; CDR3 protein: CASSQESGRINAF
V gene: TRBV7-9; J gene: TRBJ2-5; D gene: -; clone size: -; CDR3 DNA: TGTGCCAGCAGCCCACCAACGAGCAGCCAAGAGACCCAGTACTTC; CDR3 protein: CASSPPTSSQETQYF
V gene: TRBV6-4; J gene: TRBJ2-3; D gene: -; clone size: -; CDR3 DNA: TGTGCCAGCAGTAAGGGGGTTGGGAGCACAGATACGCAGTATTTT; CDR3 protein: CASSKGVGSTDTQYF
V gene: TRBV9; J gene: TRBJ2-2; D gene: -; clone size: -; CDR3 DNA: TGTGCCAGCAGCGTAGATAGTCCCGGGGAGCTGTTTTTT; CDR3 protein: CASSVDSPGELFF